A single T cell receptor (beta chain) is shown here with its context. This entry belongs to a study of blood T cell repertoires in COVID-19. With 5 bases clipped from V and 6 bases from J, the junction kept 5 bases outside the gene matches. CDR1 is LNHDA, CDR2 SQIVND, per germline (reference sequence). CDR3 size: 13 residues. Only in-frame clones appear in the TCRdb table, and some are missing; sequencing was by immunoSEQ multiplex PCR. The sample records 180,000 or so clones, roughly four fifths being singletons. Recruits, aged about 18 to 89 years, lived in 20 to 30 US areas. The genes are TRBV19 and TRBJ2-7; 9 positions agree with TRBD1. Sample: PBMCs or T cells enriched from blood (not recorded which). This receptor was obtained from a man aged 40-55 years who had recovered from COVID-19. For the CDR3, the DNA is TGTGCCAGTAGTGCCGACAGGGGGGGCGAGCAGTACTTC. Encoded protein: CASSADRGGEQYF.